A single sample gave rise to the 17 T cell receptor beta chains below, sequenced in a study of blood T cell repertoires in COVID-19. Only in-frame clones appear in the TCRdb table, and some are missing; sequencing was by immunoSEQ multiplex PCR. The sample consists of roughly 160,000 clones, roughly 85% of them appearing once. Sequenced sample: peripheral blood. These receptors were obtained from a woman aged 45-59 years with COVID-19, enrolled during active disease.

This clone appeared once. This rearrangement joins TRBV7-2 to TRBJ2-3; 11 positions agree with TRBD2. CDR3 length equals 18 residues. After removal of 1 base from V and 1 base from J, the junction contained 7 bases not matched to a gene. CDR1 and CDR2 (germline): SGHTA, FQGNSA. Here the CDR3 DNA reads TGTGCCAGCAGCTTAGGCGCTAGCGGGGGGTTTGGCACAGATACGCAGTATTTT. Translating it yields CASSLGASGGFGTDTQYF.

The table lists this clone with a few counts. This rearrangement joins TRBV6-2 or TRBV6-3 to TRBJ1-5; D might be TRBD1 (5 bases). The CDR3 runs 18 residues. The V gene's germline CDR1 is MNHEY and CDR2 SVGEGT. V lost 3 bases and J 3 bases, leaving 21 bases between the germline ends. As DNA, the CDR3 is TGTGCCAGCAGTTATCGGCGTTGGGTAGGGGAGGTCAATCAGCCCCAGCATTTT. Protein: CASSYRRWVGEVNQPQHF.

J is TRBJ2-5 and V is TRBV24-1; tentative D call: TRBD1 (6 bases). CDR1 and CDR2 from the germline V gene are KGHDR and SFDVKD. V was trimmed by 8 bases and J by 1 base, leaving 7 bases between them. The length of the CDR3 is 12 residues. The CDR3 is CATMDSQETQYF. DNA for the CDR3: TGTGCCACCATGGACAGCCAAGAGACCCAGTACTTC.

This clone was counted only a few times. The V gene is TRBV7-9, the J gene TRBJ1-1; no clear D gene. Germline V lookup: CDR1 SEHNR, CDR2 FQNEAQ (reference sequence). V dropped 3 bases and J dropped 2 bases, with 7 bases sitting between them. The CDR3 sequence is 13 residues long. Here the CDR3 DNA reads TGTGCCAGCAGCTTTCTTCTTAACACTGAAGCTTTCTTT. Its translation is CASSFLLNTEAFF.

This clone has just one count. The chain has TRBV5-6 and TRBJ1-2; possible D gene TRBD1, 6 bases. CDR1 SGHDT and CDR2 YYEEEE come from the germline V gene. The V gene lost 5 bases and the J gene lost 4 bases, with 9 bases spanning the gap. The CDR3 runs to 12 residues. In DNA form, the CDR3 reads TGTGCCAGCAGAACAGGGTCCTATGGCTACACCTTC. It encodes CASRTGSYGYTF.

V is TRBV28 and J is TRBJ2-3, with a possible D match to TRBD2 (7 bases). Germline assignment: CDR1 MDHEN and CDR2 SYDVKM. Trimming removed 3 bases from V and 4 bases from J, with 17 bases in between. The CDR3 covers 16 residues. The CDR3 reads CASSLGASGEADTQYF. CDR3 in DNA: TGTGCCAGCAGTTTGGGGGCCAGCGGGGAGGCAGATACGCAGTATTTT.

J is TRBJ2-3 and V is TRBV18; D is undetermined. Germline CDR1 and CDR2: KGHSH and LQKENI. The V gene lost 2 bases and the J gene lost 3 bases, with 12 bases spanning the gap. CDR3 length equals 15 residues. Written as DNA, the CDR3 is TGTGCCAGCTCACCATCTATGGGCCGGACAGATACGCAGTATTTT. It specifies CASSPSMGRTDTQYF. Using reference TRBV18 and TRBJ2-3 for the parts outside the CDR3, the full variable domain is NAGVMQNPRHLVRRRGQEARLRCSPMKGHSHVYWYRQLPEEGLKFMVYLQKENIIDESGMPKERFSAEFPKEGPSILRIQQVVRGDSAAYFCASSPSMGRTDTQYFGPGTRLTVL.

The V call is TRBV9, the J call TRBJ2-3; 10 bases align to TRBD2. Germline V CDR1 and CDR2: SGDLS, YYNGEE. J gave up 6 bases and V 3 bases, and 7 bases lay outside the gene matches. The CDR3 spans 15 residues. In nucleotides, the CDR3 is TGTGCCAGCAGCGGTAATAGCGGGGGGTATGATACGCAGTATTTT. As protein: CASSGNSGGYDTQYF.

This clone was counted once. CDR3 nucleotides: TGTGCCAGCAGCTCCAAGGGGGTCCCCTATGGCTACACCTTC. Translating it yields CASSSKGVPYGYTF. V usage is TRBV7-9 and J usage is TRBJ1-2; a weak D match, TRBD1 (6 bases). The V gene lost 4 bases and the J gene lost 4 bases, with 13 bases spanning the gap. The CDR3 has 14 amino acids. Germline loops: CDR1 SEHNR, CDR2 FQNEAQ (reference sequence).

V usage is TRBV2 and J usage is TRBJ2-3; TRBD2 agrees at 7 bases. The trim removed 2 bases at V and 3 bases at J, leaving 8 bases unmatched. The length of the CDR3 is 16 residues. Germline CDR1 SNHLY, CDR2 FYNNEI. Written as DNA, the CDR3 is TGTGCCAGCAGTGAATCAACGGGGGGTGTTACAGATACGCAGTATTTT. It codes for CASSESTGGVTDTQYF.

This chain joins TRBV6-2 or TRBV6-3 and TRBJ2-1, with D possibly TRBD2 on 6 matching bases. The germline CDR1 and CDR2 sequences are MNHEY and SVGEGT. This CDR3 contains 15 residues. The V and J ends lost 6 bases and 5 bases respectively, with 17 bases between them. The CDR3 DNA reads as TGTGCCAGCAGCCAAGGAGGGTGGAGCAACAATGAGCAGTTCTTC. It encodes CASSQGGWSNNEQFF.

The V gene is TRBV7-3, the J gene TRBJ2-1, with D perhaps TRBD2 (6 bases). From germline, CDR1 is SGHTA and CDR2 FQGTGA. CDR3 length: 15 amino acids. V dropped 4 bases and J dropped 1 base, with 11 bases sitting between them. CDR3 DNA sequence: TGTGCCAGCAGCTCCGGGGGTTTTTCCTACAATGAGCAGTTCTTC. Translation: CASSSGGFSYNEQFF.

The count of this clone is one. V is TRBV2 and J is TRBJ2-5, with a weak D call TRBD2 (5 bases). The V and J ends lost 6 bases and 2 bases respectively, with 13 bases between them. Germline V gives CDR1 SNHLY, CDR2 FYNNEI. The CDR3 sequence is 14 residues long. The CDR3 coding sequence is TGTGCCAGCAGCTCCATTGGGAGACAAGAGACCCAGTACTTC. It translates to CASSSIGRQETQYF.

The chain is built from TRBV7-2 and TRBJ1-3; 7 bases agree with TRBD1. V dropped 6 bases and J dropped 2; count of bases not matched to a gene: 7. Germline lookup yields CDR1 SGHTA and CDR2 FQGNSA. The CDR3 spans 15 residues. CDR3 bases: TGTGCCAGCAGTTCATATCAGGGGGCTGGAAACACCATATATTTT. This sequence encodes CASSSYQGAGNTIYF.

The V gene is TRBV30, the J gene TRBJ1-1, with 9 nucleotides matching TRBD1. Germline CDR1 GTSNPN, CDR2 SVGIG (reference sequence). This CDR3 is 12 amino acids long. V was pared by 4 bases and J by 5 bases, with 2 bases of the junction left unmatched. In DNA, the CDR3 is TGTGCCTGGAACAGGGGGCAGACTGAAGCTTTCTTT. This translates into CAWNRGQTEAFF.

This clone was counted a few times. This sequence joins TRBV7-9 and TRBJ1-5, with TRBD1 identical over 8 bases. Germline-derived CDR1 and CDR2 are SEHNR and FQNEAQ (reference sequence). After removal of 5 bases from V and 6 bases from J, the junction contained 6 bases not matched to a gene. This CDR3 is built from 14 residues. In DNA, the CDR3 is TGTGCCAGCAGCCCCGGGACAGGCGCTCAGCCCCAGCATTTT. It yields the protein CASSPGTGAQPQHF. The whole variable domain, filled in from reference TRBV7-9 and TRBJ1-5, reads DTGVSQNPRHKITKRGQNVTFRCDPISEHNRLYWYRQTLGQGPEFLTYFQNEAQLEKSRLLSDRFSAERPKGSFSTLEIQRTEQGDSAMYLCASSPGTGAQPQHFGDGTRLSIL.

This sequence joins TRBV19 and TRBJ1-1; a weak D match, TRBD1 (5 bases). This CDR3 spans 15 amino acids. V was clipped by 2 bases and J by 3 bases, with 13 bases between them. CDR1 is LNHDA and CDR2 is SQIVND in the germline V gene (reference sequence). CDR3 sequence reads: CASSITGYGYTEAFF. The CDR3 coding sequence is TGTGCCAGTAGTATAACAGGTTACGGCTACACTGAAGCTTTCTTT.